The 29 T cell receptor beta chains below come from one sample, sequenced in a study of molecular identifiers for immune sequencing clone quantification (dated by TCRdb to the late 2010s). The library was generated by PCR. TCRdb lists the instrument as NextSeq 500. TCRdb cleaned the public reads at Q25 with fastp, built clones with MiXCR and kept in-frame beta chains. Under each unique CDR3 protein, matching rows form one entry showing the most common genes and DNA. The sample data list about half a million distinct CDR3 sequences, and 25% of these were observed just once. Clones ranked in the top ten supply over 0.6% of the sample. Sequencing was done on a sample of naive CD8+ T cells from blood, with Jurkat cell RNA spiked in. In light of the paper, this sample's cell subset or site label describes: FACS-sorted CD8+CD4-CCR7+CD45RA+ naive T cells. Source of these receptors: a human donor in good health. Some libraries in this study had Jurkat cell RNA spiked in.

V and J are TRBV7-2 and TRBJ2-7; D is undetermined. The CDR3 length is 14 residues. Trimming shortened V by 1 base and J by 5 bases, and 12 bases separated the two germline ends. Per the germline V gene, CDR1 is SGHTA and CDR2 is FQGNSA. CDR3 sequence reads: CASSLGFGTDEQYF. The CDR3 nucleotides read TGTGCCAGCAGCTTAGGGTTCGGCACAGACGAGCAGTACTTC.

This clonotype was counted between two and nine times. The CDR3 DNA is TGTGCCAGCAGCTTAGGACGGAACGAGCAGTACTTC. Its protein product is CASSLGRNEQYF. This rearrangement joins TRBV13 to TRBJ2-7; D is ambiguous. V was shortened by 0 bases and J by 5 bases, with 5 bases between the two germline ends. Germline CDR1 is PRHDT and CDR2 is FYEKMQ (reference sequence). This CDR3 has 12 amino acids.

This clonotype is a singleton in its sample. The chain joins TRBV20-1 to TRBJ1-1; no definite D call. Germline loops: CDR1 DFQATT, CDR2 SNEGSKA (reference sequence). Deletions cut 3 bases from V and 12 bases from J, with 14 bases between. This CDR3 spans 11 amino acids. The CDR3 DNA reads as TGCAGTGCTAGTTCTGGGAGAGTAACTTTCTTT. Its protein is CSASSGRVTFF.

The V and J genes are TRBV27 and TRBJ2-3, with 9 positions matching TRBD2. The length of the CDR3 is 16 residues. Trimming took 5 bases from V and 3 from J; bases not matched to a gene: 9. Germline V gene sequence: CDR1 MNHEY, CDR2 SMNVEV (reference sequence). Here the CDR3 reads CASSPGTSHGTDTQYF. CDR3 DNA sequence: TGTGCCAGCAGTCCCGGGACTAGCCACGGAACAGATACGCAGTATTTT.

This clonotype was counted only a few times. The chain couples TRBV7-6 to TRBJ2-7; no definite D call. The germline gives CDR1 SGHVS, CDR2 FNYEAQ. Trimming pared 5 bases from V and 1 base from J, leaving 12 bases between. This CDR3 contains 14 residues. This CDR3 reads CASSLQSYSYEQYF. CDR3 bases: TGTGCCAGCAGCCTTCAGTCTTATTCCTACGAGCAGTACTTC.

This clonotype was observed a single time. It may be a read error: a sequence one base away is much more abundant. The rearrangement links TRBV5-3 to TRBJ1-2, with D hard to call. TRBV5-3 is an ORF; its function is uncertain. CDR3 length: 13 residues. The CDR3 here is CASSLEADYGHTF. The DNA for the CDR3 is TGTGCCAGCAGCTTGGAGGCAGACTATGGCCACACCTTC.

Details on this clonotype: A much larger clone differs by one base, so this may be a read error. This chain links TRBV7-2 with TRBJ1-1, with D possibly being TRBD1 (5 bases). Trimming cost V 10 bases and J 2 bases, with 14 bases left between them. The CDR3 is 13 amino acids. Germline CDR1 and CDR2: SGHTA and FQGNSA. CDR3 DNA sequence: TGTGCCAACAGGCTTACAGGAAACACTGAAGCTTTCTTT. This sequence encodes CANRLTGNTEAFF. Together with reference TRBV7-2 and TRBJ1-1, the CDR3 gives the full variable domain: GAGVSQSPSNKVTEKGKDVELRCDPISGHTALYWYRQSLGQGLEFLIYFQGNSAPDKSGLPSDRFSAERTGGSVSTLTIQRTQQEDSAVYLCANRLTGNTEAFFGQGTRLTVV.

The chain employs TRBV19 and TRBJ2-3; D gene ambiguous. Germline assignment: CDR1 LNHDA and CDR2 SQIVND (reference sequence). V was clipped by 4 bases and J by 3 bases, with 8 bases between them. CDR3 size: 13 residues. CDR3 residues: CASSNGGTDTQYF. CDR3 in DNA: TGTGCCAGTAGTAACGGTGGGACAGATACGCAGTATTTT.

In this sample, this clonotype turned up a few times. This chain uses TRBV7-6 with TRBJ2-4; possibly TRBD1 for D (5 bases). CDR3 length equals 14 residues. Germline CDR1 SGHVS, CDR2 FNYEAQ. The germline V and J ends were trimmed by 5 bases and 8 bases, with 16 bases remaining between them. The CDR3 DNA is TGTGCCAGCAGCCCGAAGATGGGGCCGGACATTCAGTACTTC. It specifies CASSPKMGPDIQYF. The full variable domain, its missing parts supplied by reference TRBV7-6 and TRBJ2-4, is GAGVSQSPRYKVTKRGQDVALRCDPISGHVSLYWYRQALGQGPEFLTYFNYEAQQDKSGLPNDRFSAERPEGSISTLTIQRTEQRDSAMYRCASSPKMGPDIQYFGAGTRLSVL.

This clonotype was picked up one time. This may come from a read error, since a much larger clone is one base off. The chain is built from TRBV20-1 and TRBJ2-2; D is possibly TRBD2 (6 bases). With 0 bases removed from V and 0 bases from J, the gap between germline ends came to 8 bases. The CDR3 length is 15 residues. Germline CDR1 reads DFQATT; CDR2 reads SNEGSKA (reference sequence). The CDR3 loop is CSARDWGANTGELFF. The CDR3 DNA reads as TGCAGTGCTAGAGATTGGGGGGCGAACACCGGGGAGCTGTTTTTT.

This rearrangement joins TRBV7-6 to TRBJ2-7; D is unclear. Germline CDR1 reads SGHVS; CDR2 reads FNYEAQ. This CDR3 is 15 amino acids long. V was pared by 4 bases and J by 0 bases, with 13 bases between. The CDR3 reads CASSSKPSPSYEQYF. CDR3 sequence (DNA): TGTGCCAGCAGCTCAAAGCCATCTCCCTCCTACGAGCAGTACTTC.

Of note for this clonotype: This may be a read error, as it is one base from a much larger clone. The chain uses TRBV5-6 and TRBJ2-7; no definite D call. This CDR3 spans 12 amino acids. Germline CDR1 SGHDT, CDR2 YYEEEE. The DNA for the CDR3 is TGTGCCAGCAGCTTGGGAGAGGACGAGCGGTACTTC. It specifies CASSLGEDERYF.

This clonotype was counted at least ten times. The V and J genes are TRBV28 and TRBJ2-7; no clear D. Germline CDR1 MDHEN, CDR2 SYDVKM. This CDR3 is built from 13 residues. The V end was cut by 6 bases, the J end by 3 bases, with 12 bases between. CDR3 nucleotide sequence: TGTGCCAGCAGCCCGGCCAGTCACTACGAGCAGTACTTC. Translating gives CASSPASHYEQYF.

This rearrangement joins TRBV2 to TRBJ2-5; weak D call: TRBD2 (6 bases). The CDR3 is 15 amino acids. Germline V gene sequence: CDR1 SNHLY, CDR2 FYNNEI. Trimming cost V 6 bases and J 2 bases, with 16 bases left between them. The CDR3 DNA reads TGTGCCAGCAGGAGGGATAGCGGTACGCAAGAGACCCAGTACTTC. Translated, it gives CASRRDSGTQETQYF.

This rearrangement joins TRBV20-1 to TRBJ2-4, with TRBD2 matching 12 bases. There are 20 residues in the CDR3. Unmatched junction bases numbered 15, after V lost 2 bases and J lost 1 base. Germline V gene sequence: CDR1 DFQATT, CDR2 SNEGSKA (reference sequence). The CDR3 sequence is CSARPPRLAGVEVAKNIQYF. The CDR3 DNA sequence: TGCAGTGCTAGACCCCCCAGACTAGCGGGAGTAGAGGTGGCCAAAAACATTCAGTACTTC.

This clonotype was observed once. V gene TRBV7-6 combines with J gene TRBJ2-1; D call uncertain. V lost 8 bases and J 5 bases, leaving 13 bases between the germline ends. The CDR3 is made up of 13 amino acids. Germline lookup yields CDR1 SGHVS and CDR2 FNYEAQ. The CDR3 DNA reads as TGTGCCAGCTGCCCCTCAGAAAACAATGAGCAGTTCTTC. Translating gives CASCPSENNEQFF.

The chain uses TRBV24-1 and TRBJ2-3; TRBD2 might be the D (6 bases). Germline values: CDR1 KGHDR, CDR2 SFDVKD. The CDR3 loop spans 17 amino acids. V was shortened by 2 bases and J by 4 bases, with 18 bases between the two germline ends. CDR3 amino acids: CATSDSTGDGLADTQYF. CDR3 in DNA: TGTGCCACCAGTGATTCGACGGGGGATGGCCTCGCAGATACGCAGTATTTT.

The chain uses TRBV12-5 and TRBJ2-5, with D possibly matching TRBD1 (5 bases). CDR1 is LGHNT, CDR2 FRNRAP, per germline. V was shortened by 0 bases and J by 5 bases, with 13 bases between the two germline ends. The CDR3 covers 15 residues. CDR3 nucleotides: TGTGCTAGTGGTTTGGTACCGTGGACAAAGGAGACCCAGTACTTC. Protein: CASGLVPWTKETQYF.

This clonotype was seen a few times. The V call is TRBV2, the J call TRBJ2-6; D is perhaps TRBD2 (5 bases). Germline CDR1 and CDR2: SNHLY and FYNNEI. Trimming took off 7 bases at V and 4 bases at J, with 17 bases between the two ends. The CDR3 is 16 amino acids. CDR3 region: CASTGEPAGGANVLTF. For the CDR3, the DNA is TGTGCCAGCACCGGGGAGCCTGCTGGAGGGGCCAACGTCCTGACTTTC.

In this sample, this clonotype turned up a few times. The CDR3: CASSLYGQGAEQYF. In DNA, the CDR3 is TGTGCCAGCAGTCTATACGGACAGGGGGCCGAGCAGTACTTC. The chain couples TRBV27 to TRBJ2-7; TRBD1 aligns across 11 bases. CDR3 size: 14 residues. Germline-derived CDR1 and CDR2 are MNHEY and SMNVEV (reference sequence). V lost 5 bases to trimming and J lost 6 bases; unmatched junction nucleotides: 6.

The table lists this clonotype with many counts. V and J are TRBV29-1 and TRBJ2-7; 7 nucleotides match TRBD1. The V segment lost 3 bases and the J segment 3 bases; nucleotides outside the gene matches: 2. The V gene's germline CDR1 is SQVTM and CDR2 ANQGSEA. The CDR3 totals 12 residues. This chain's CDR3 is CSVEGDSYEQYF. Written as DNA, the CDR3 is TGCAGCGTTGAGGGGGACAGCTACGAGCAGTACTTC.

V and J are TRBV30 and TRBJ1-5, with 7 bases identical to TRBD1. Unmatched junction bases numbered 12, after V lost 3 bases and J lost 7 bases. The CDR3 sequence is 15 residues long. Germline V gene data show CDR1 as GTSNPN and CDR2 as SVGIG (reference sequence). CDR3 sequence (DNA): TGTGCCTGGAGGGTACGAGGGGGCGCAGGACAGCCCCAGCATTTT. It codes for CAWRVRGGAGQPQHF.

This clonotype was detected a few times. This chain uses TRBV30 with TRBJ2-7; D possibly corresponds to TRBD2 (5 bases). V was trimmed by 0 bases and J by 4 bases, leaving 13 bases between them. CDR1 and CDR2 from the germline V gene are GTSNPN and SVGIG (reference sequence). CDR3 length equals 14 residues. CDR3 protein: CAWSVGIGEYEQYF. The CDR3 DNA is TGTGCCTGGAGTGTCGGAATCGGGGAATACGAGCAGTACTTC.

On this clonotype: A read error may account for a junction end that differs from germline. The genes are TRBV19 and TRBJ2-6; TRBD1 might be the D (5 bases). Per the germline V gene, CDR1 is LNHDA and CDR2 is SQIVND (reference sequence). The CDR3 has 13 amino acids. CDR3 sequence reads: CASTDSGANVLNF. CDR3 coding DNA: TGTGCCAGTACCGACTCTGGGGCCAACGTCCTGAATTTC. Filled out from reference TRBV19 and TRBJ2-6, the complete variable domain reads DGGITQSPKYLFRKEGQNVTLSCEQNLNHDAMYWYRQDPGQGLRLIYYSQIVNDFQKGDIAEGYSVSREKKESFPLTVTSAQKNPTAFYLCASTDSGANVLNFGAGSRLTVL.

A single count supports this clonotype. One end of the junction varies from germline; a read error may be responsible. The V and J genes are TRBV6-5 and TRBJ1-5, with 8 bases matching TRBD1. CDR3 size: 14 residues. Germline V gene sequence: CDR1 MNHEY, CDR2 SVGAGI. The CDR3, as DNA: TGTGCCAGCAAGGTGGACAGGGAAGATCAGCCCCAGCGTTTT. Its translation: CASKVDREDQPQRF.

This sequence joins TRBV4-2 and TRBJ2-2; 7 nucleotides agree with TRBD2. Looked up from germline, CDR1 is LGHNA and CDR2 is YNFKEQ. The CDR3 consists of 18 residues. After removal of 2 bases from V and 6 bases from J, the junction contained 15 bases not matched to a gene. CDR3 in amino acids: CASSQYAETGGISGELFF. In DNA form, the CDR3 reads TGTGCCAGCAGCCAATACGCAGAAACGGGAGGTATTTCCGGGGAGCTGTTTTTT.

Worth noting for this clonotype: A much larger clone is a single base away; this may be a read error. The chain recombines TRBV5-3 with TRBJ2-7, with TRBD1 identical over 7 bases. TRBV5-3 qualifies as an ORF whose function is uncertain. CDR3 length: 14 residues. The CDR3 spells CASSTGDSHYKQYF. The CDR3 bases are TGTGCCAGCAGCACTGGGGACAGCCACTACAAGCAGTACTTC.

This clonotype appeared a few times. The CDR3 does not close with the conserved phenylalanine or tryptophan, likely indicating a read error. This chain uses TRBV30 with TRBJ1-1, with no clear D. Germline V CDR1 and CDR2: GTSNPN, SVGIG (reference sequence). V was shortened by 1 base and J by 2 bases, with 8 bases between the two germline ends. The CDR3 loop spans 13 amino acids. CDR3 bases: TGTGCCTGGAGTGGAATATTTAACACTGAAGCTTTCCTT. Protein sequence: CAWSGIFNTEAFL.

The V call is TRBV12-3 or TRBV12-4, the J call TRBJ2-3; maybe TRBD2 (6 bases). V dropped 1 base and J dropped 14 bases, with 13 bases sitting between them. The CDR3 contains 12 residues. The CDR3 DNA reads as TGTGCCAGCAGTTTAGAGGGACTTCAGGCGTATTTT. Amino acid sequence: CASSLEGLQAYF.